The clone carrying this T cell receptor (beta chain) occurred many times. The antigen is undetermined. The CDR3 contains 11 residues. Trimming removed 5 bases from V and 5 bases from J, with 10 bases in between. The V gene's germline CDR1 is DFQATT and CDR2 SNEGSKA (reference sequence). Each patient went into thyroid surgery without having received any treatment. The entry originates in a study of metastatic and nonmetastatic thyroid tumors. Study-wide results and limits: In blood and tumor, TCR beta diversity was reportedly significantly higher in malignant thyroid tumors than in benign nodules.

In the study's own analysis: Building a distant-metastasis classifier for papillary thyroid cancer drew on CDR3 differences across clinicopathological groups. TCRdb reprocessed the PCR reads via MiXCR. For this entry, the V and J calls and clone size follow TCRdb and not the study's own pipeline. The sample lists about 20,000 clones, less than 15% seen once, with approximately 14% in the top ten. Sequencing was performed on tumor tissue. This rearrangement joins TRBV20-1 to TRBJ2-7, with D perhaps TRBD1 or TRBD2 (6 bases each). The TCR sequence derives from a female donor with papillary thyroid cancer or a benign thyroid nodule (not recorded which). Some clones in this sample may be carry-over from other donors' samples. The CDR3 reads CSASGEDEQYF. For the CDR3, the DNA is TGCAGTGCTTCAGGGGAGGACGAGCAGTACTTC.